Below are 12 T cell receptor beta chains sequenced from a single sample in a study of graft-versus-host responses after intestinal transplantation. Assay: immunoSEQ multiplex PCR; the TCRdb copy retains only in-frame clones and omits some. Seen here are tens of thousands of clones, roughly 94% observed once, and the top ten hold 0.53%. No antigens are known for them. The sequencing here drew on unstimulated CD8+ T cells sorted from spleen or lymph node cells, taken before intestinal transplant. The receptors shown here come from a human donor who received an intestinal transplant.

The V call is TRBV6-5, the J call TRBJ1-2; TRBD1 matches at 7 bases. Unmatched junction bases numbered 10, after V lost 7 bases and J lost 5 bases. This CDR3 spans 14 amino acids. Germline CDR1 reads MNHEY; CDR2 reads SVGAGI. CDR3 amino acids: CASTQQGGWYGYTF. The CDR3 region has the DNA TGTGCCAGCACCCAGCAGGGGGGTTGGTATGGCTACACCTTC.

The V call is TRBV6-5, the J call TRBJ2-7; 8 bases agree with TRBD2. The V segment lost 9 bases and the J segment 2 bases; nucleotides outside the gene matches: 3. Per germline, CDR1 MNHEY and CDR2 SVGAGI. The CDR3 totals 12 residues. CDR3 in DNA: TGTGCCAGTATGACTAGCGCCTACGAGCAGTACTTC. Protein sequence: CASMTSAYEQYF.

The chain combines TRBV7-2 with TRBJ2-1, with TRBD2 matching over 11 bases. The junction had 11 bases not matched to a gene; V was cut back by 4 bases and J by 0 bases. Germline V gene lookup returns CDR1 SGHTA and CDR2 FQGNSA. CDR3 length: 19 residues. The CDR3 loop reads CASSSPGLAAPSSYNEQFF. The CDR3 DNA sequence: TGTGCCAGCAGCTCGCCGGGACTAGCGGCCCCGAGCTCCTACAATGAGCAGTTCTTC.

The J gene is TRBJ2-7, the V gene TRBV5-1; 7 nucleotides line up with TRBD1. In germline, CDR1 is SGHRS, CDR2 YFSETQ. The CDR3 spans 13 residues. With V trimmed by 4 bases and J by 4 bases, 5 bases remained unmatched. The CDR3 here is CASSTLTGYEQYF. The CDR3 nucleotides are TGCGCCAGCAGCACGTTGACAGGGTACGAGCAGTACTTC. The full variable domain, completed using reference TRBV5-1 and TRBJ2-7, is KAGVTQTPRYLIKTRGQQVTLSCSPISGHRSVSWYQQTPGQGLQFLFEYFSETQRNKGNFPGRFSGRQFSNSRSEMNVSTLELGDSALYLCASSTLTGYEQYFGPGTRLTVT.

On this clone: One end of the junction is discordant with germline, which a read error may explain. The rearrangement uses TRBV4-1 and TRBJ2-2; D is unclear. The CDR3 runs to 16 residues. Germline values: CDR1 MGHRA, CDR2 YSYEKL. The CDR3: CASSQGDVANTGELFF. The CDR3 DNA sequence: TGCGCCAGCAGTCAAGGCGACGTCGCGAACACCGGGGAGCTGTTTTTT.

The chain joins TRBV9 to TRBJ1-5; tentative D call: TRBD1 (5 bases). Germline V CDR1 and CDR2: SGDLS, YYNGEE. V lost 0 bases and J lost 1, with 5 bases in between. The CDR3 extends over 14 amino acids. The CDR3, as DNA: TGTGCCAGCAGCGTAGGGGACAGCAATCAGCCCCAGCATTTT. Translating it yields CASSVGDSNQPQHF.

The chain links TRBV6-6 to TRBJ2-5; D ambiguous. The CDR3 consists of 15 residues. V was clipped by 4 bases and J by 1 base, with 13 bases between them. Germline CDR1 is MNHNY and CDR2 is SVGAGI (reference sequence). CDR3 sequence reads: CASSSPPGLQETQYF. For the CDR3, the DNA is TGTGCCAGCAGTTCCCCCCCCGGTCTCCAAGAGACCCAGTACTTC.

The chain links TRBV28 to TRBJ2-3; no clear D. CDR1 MDHEN and CDR2 SYDVKM come from the germline V gene. The CDR3 extends over 11 amino acids. V was pared by 8 bases and J by 5 bases, with 8 bases between. CDR3 DNA: TGTGCCAGCCGCGTTGGAGATACGCAGTATTTT. This translates into CASRVGDTQYF.

The chain joins TRBV18 to TRBJ2-7; D may be TRBD1 (6 bases). The V end lost 2 bases, the J end lost 1 base, and 6 bases lay between the germline ends. There are 13 residues in the CDR3. Germline V CDR1 and CDR2: KGHSH, LQKENI. CDR3 loop: CASSPTGSYEQYF. CDR3 DNA sequence: TGTGCCAGCTCACCAACAGGGTCCTACGAGCAGTACTTC.

The chain combines TRBV9 with TRBJ2-2; D gene unclear. Trimming shortened V by 0 bases and J by 6 bases, and 6 bases separated the two germline ends. Germline values: CDR1 SGDLS, CDR2 YYNGEE. The CDR3 covers 13 residues. CDR3 coding DNA: TGTGCCAGCAGCGTAGGGGATGCCGGGGAGCTGTTTTTT. It is translated as CASSVGDAGELFF.

The V and J genes are TRBV11-2 and TRBJ2-7; 7 bases are shared with TRBD1. V lost 5 bases, J lost 0 bases, and 7 bases stayed unmatched. The germline V gene has CDR1 SGHAT and CDR2 FQNNGV. This CDR3 contains 15 residues. The CDR3 loop reads CASSGSGQRSYEQYF. As DNA, the CDR3 is TGTGCCAGCAGCGGTTCGGGACAGCGCTCCTACGAGCAGTACTTC.

This clone was recorded once. The rearrangement joins TRBV7-9 to TRBJ1-5; D not certain. The CDR3 spans 14 residues. V dropped 1 base and J dropped 9 bases, with 13 bases sitting between them. In germline, CDR1 is SEHNR, CDR2 FQNEAQ (reference sequence). CDR3 in amino acids: CASSLESGGGPQHF. The DNA for the CDR3 is TGTGCCAGCAGCTTAGAGTCTGGTGGAGGGCCCCAGCATTTT.